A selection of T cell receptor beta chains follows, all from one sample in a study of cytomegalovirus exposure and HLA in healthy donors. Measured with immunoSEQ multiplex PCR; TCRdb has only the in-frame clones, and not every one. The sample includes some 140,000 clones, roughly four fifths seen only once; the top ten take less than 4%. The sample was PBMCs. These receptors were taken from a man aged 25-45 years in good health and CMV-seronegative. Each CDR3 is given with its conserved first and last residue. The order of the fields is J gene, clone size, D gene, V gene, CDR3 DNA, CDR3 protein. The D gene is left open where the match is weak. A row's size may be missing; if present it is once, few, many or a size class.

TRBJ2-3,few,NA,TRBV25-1,TGTGCCAGCAGTGACAGGGTTACAGATACGCAGTATTTT,CASSDRVTDTQYF
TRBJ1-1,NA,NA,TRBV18,TGTGCCAGCTCACCGGACTGGACCGAAACGGGCACTGAAGCTTTCTTT,CASSPDWTETGTEAFF
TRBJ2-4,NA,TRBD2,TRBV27,TGTGCCAGCTACGGACTAGACGGCATTCAGTACTTC,CASYGLDGIQYF
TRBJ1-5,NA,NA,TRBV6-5,TGTGCCAGCAGTTACTCCGCGGGGGCAAATCAGCCCCAGCATTTT,CASSYSAGANQPQHF
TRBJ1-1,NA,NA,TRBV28,TGTGCCAGCAGTTTTAGAACAGGTGTGACTGAAGCTTTCTTT,CASSFRTGVTEAFF
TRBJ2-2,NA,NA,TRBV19,TGTGCCAGTAGACTGGCGAACACCGGGGAGCTGTTTTTT,CASRLANTGELFF
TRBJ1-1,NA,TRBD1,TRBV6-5,TGTGCCAGCAGTCTAGGGACAGGGGGCAACACTGAAGCTTTCTTT,CASSLGTGGNTEAFF
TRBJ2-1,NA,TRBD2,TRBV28,TGTGCCAGCAGTTCGAGCCCAGCGGGGGGTCAGAATGAGCAGTTCTTC,CASSSSPAGGQNEQFF
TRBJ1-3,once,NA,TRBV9,TGTGCCAGCAGCGTAGGGGGGGGGAGCGGAAACACCATATATTTT,CASSVGGGSGNTIYF
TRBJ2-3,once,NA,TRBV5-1,TGCGCCAGCAGCAGTGGGGGGACAGATACGCAGTATTTT,CASSSGGTDTQYF
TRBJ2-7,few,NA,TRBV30,TGTGCCTGGAGAGGGGGACGCCAACCAGAGTACGAGCAGTACTTC,CAWRGGRQPEYEQYF
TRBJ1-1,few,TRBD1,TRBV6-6,TGTGCCAGCAGTTATGGGACAGGGATCACTGAAGCTTTCTTT,CASSYGTGITEAFF
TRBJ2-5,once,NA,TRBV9,TGTGCCAGCAAGACGGGGTTGGGCCAAGAGACCCAGTACTTC,CASKTGLGQETQYF
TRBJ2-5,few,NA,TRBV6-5,TGTGCCAGCAGTTTCACCGGGACACTCCAAGAGACCCAGTACTTC,CASSFTGTLQETQYF
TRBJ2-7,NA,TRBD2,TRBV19,TGTGCCAGTAGTAAAAGCGGGAACCCCTACGAGCAGTACTTC,CASSKSGNPYEQYF
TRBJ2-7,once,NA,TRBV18,TGTGCCAGCTCATCTAGACAGATCCGATACGAGCAGTACTTC,CASSSRQIRYEQYF
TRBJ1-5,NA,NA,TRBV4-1,TGCGCCAGCAGCCGAGCAGGGTCGGGTCAGCCCCAGCATTTT,CASSRAGSGQPQHF
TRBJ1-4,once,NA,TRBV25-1,TGTGCCAGCGGATTCAGGGGAACTAATGAAAAACTGTTTTTT,CASGFRGTNEKLFF
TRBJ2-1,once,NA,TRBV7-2,TGTGCCAGCAGCCCTAGGGGCCCCTACAATGAGCAGTTCTTC,CASSPRGPYNEQFF
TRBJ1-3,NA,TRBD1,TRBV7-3,TGTGCCAGCAGCTTCACGGACAGGGGAACTGGAAACACCATATATTTT,CASSFTDRGTGNTIYF
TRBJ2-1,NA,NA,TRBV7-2,TGTGCCAGCACCCCCTGGTGGGAGGCCCCCGGTGAGCAGTTCTTC,CASTPWWEAPGEQFF
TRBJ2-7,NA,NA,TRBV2,TGTGCCAGCTCCACAGGATACGAGCAGTACTTC,CASSTGYEQYF
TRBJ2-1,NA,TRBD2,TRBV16,TGTGCCAGCACCCTTCTAGCGGGAGCCTACAATGAGCAGTTCTTC,CASTLLAGAYNEQFF
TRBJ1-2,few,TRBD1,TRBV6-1,TGTGCCAGCAGATCGGGACAGGGGGATGGCTACACCTTC,CASRSGQGDGYTF
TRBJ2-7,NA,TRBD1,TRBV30,TGTGCCTGGAGTGAAACGACCGGGACAGGGCTTCACTTC,CAWSETTGTGLHF
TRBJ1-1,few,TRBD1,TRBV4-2,TGTGCCAGCAGCACTAATACAGGGGAGTACACTGAAGCTTTCTTT,CASSTNTGEYTEAFF
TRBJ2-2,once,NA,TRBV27,TGTGCCAGCACCCGCTCGGTCAACACCGGGGAGCTGTTTTTT,CASTRSVNTGELFF
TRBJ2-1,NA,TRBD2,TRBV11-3,TGTGCCAGCAGCTTAGTGGGCGGGAGATCCCCTAATGAGCAGTTCTTC,CASSLVGGRSPNEQFF
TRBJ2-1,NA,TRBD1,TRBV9,TGTGCCAGCAGCAATACCGGGACAGGGGTCAATGAGCAGTTCTTC,CASSNTGTGVNEQFF
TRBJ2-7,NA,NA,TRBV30,TGTGCCTGGACAGGGGAGGGTAACGAGCAGTACTTC,CAWTGEGNEQYF
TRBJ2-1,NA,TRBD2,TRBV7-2,TGTGCCAGCAGCGCAGGGACTACCTCTAACAATGAGCAGTTCTTC,CASSAGTTSNNEQFF
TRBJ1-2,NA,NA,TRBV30,TGTGCCTGGTCGCGGTCTGGGGGACAACAATATTATGGCTACACCTTC,CAWSRSGGQQYYGYTF
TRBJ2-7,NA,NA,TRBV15,TGTGCCACCAGCACCGGCGGGCGTCCCGAGCAGTACTTC,CATSTGGRPEQYF
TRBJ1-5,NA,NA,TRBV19,TGTGCCAGTAATGCAGTTCGCAATCAGCCCCAGCATTTT,CASNAVRNQPQHF
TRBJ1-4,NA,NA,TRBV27,TGTGCCAGCAGTTTGAGTGGGGGCGCAACTAATGAAAAACTGTTTTTT,CASSLSGGATNEKLFF
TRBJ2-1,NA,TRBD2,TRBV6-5,TGTGCCAGCAGTTACCCTAGCGGGGGGACCAATGAGCAGTTCTTC,CASSYPSGGTNEQFF
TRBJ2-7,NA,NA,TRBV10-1,TGCGCCAGCAGTTTGGGGGGTGACACTTACGAGCAGTACTTC,CASSLGGDTYEQYF
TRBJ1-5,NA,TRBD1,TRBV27,TGTGCCAGCAGTTCGACAGGGAACAATCAGCCCCAGCATTTT,CASSSTGNNQPQHF
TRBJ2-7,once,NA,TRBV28,TGTGCCAGCAGCGCAGGGGTGGGCGAGCAGTACTTC,CASSAGVGEQYF
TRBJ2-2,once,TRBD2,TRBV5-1,TGCGCCAGCACTCTCGGGGGGATGAACACCGGGGAGCTGTTTTTT,CASTLGGMNTGELFF
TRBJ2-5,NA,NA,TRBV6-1,TGTGCCAGCAGTGGACCCTTGAGCGGAGAGACCCAGTACTTC,CASSGPLSGETQYF
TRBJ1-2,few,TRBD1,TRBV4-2,TGTGCCAGCAGCGGAGGTTTCGGACAGGCCGAAGGCTACACCTTC,CASSGGFGQAEGYTF
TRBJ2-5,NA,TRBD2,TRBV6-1,TGTGCCAGCACCTGGGGGGGACTGAAGGGAGAGACCCAGTACTTC,CASTWGGLKGETQYF
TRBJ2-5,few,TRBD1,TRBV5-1,TGCGCCAGCAGCTTGGGGGGACAGGGCATGGCCCAGTACTTC,CASSLGGQGMAQYF
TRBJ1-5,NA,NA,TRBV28,TGTGCCAGCAGGGGTGGCGGAAATAGCAATCAGCCCCAGCATTTT,CASRGGGNSNQPQHF
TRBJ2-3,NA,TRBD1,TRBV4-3,TGCGCCAGCAGCCAAGAATATCAGCGACAGGGGTTGGATACGCAGTATTTT,CASSQEYQRQGLDTQYF
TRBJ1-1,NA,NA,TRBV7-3,TGTGCCAGCAGCTTATATGAGGACACTGAAGCTTTCTTT,CASSLYEDTEAFF
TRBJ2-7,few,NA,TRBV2,TGTGCCAGCAATCTCCAGCGTTACGAGCAGTACTTC,CASNLQRYEQYF
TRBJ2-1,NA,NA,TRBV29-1,TGCAGCGTTTCCAGGAACAATGAGCAGTTCTTC,CSVSRNNEQFF
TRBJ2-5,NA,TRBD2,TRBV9,TGTGCCAGCAGCGCAAGCGGGGGGCGGGTAGAGACCCAGTACTTC,CASSASGGRVETQYF